Sequencing of this T cell receptor (beta chain) was carried out in a study of Graves' ophthalmopathy and Graves' hyperthyroidism. This CDR3 comprises 16 residues. Germline-derived CDR1 and CDR2 are MGHDK and SYGVNS. V lost 5 bases and J 5 bases, leaving 16 bases between the germline ends. CAS ≥3, NOSPECS ≥4, moderate-to-severe activity and duration under 3 months marked donors with ophthalmopathy. Investigators amplified TCR beta CDR3 regions from RNA transcripts. HTBI primers were used in a first-round RT-PCR, which preceded a second-round multiplex PCR. Each CDR3 protein is one row after TCRdb ran MiXCR on the multiplex PCR reads. Of more than 550,000 distinct CDR3 sequences detected, about 40% appear once; the ten largest clones hold roughly 3%.

The sequence was collected from an adult man with Graves' ophthalmopathy. The material sequenced was peripheral blood. This sequence joins TRBV25-1 and TRBJ1-6, with D possibly matching TRBD1 (5 bases). CDR3 in DNA: TGTGCCAGCAGTTTAGGGCCCAGGGCGAATAATTCACCCCTCCACTTT. Translation: CASSLGPRANNSPLHF.